This T cell receptor beta chain was sequenced in a study of preoperative IRX-2 immunotherapy in early breast cancer. V was clipped by 4 bases and J by 1 base; unmatched bases: 7. Looked up from germline, CDR1 is SGHAT and CDR2 is FQDESV (reference sequence). The CDR3 has 17 amino acids. This clone was recorded once. Sequencing used immunoSEQ multiplex PCR; TCRdb keeps in-frame clones, though not all of them. This table has 20,000 to 30,000 clones, around 87% appearing once. The treatment was: preoperative locoregional IRX-2 cytokine immunotherapy. Patients received preoperative, locoregional IRX-2 cytokine immunotherapy in a phase Ib study.

The chain links TRBV11-1 to TRBJ2-3; the match to TRBD2 covers 11 bases. The receptor was isolated from a human donor with breast cancer. The sequencing here drew on tumor tissue, taken after IRX-2 immunotherapy. CDR3 region: CASSSSGRYVGTDTQYF. The CDR3 DNA reads TGTGCCAGCAGCTCTAGCGGGAGGTATGTCGGCACAGATACGCAGTATTTT. Combining the CDR3 with reference TRBV11-1 and TRBJ2-3 gives the whole variable domain EAEVAQSPRYKITEKSQAVAFWCDPISGHATLYWYRQILGQGPELLVQFQDESVVDDSQLPKDRFSAERLKGVDSTLKIQPAELGDSAMYLCASSSSGRYVGTDTQYFGPGTRLTVL.